This TCR beta chain was sequenced in a study of CD8 T cells in ankylosing spondylitis. Only a few counts were recorded for this clonotype. Its specificity is unknown. Study results and caveats: The study looked at matched synovial fluid samples from ankylosing spondylitis patients. Disease-linked clones were reported to be significantly enriched there. Apparently characteristic of ankylosing spondylitis blood was a TCR beta motif (under ten highly homologous variants).

A quantitative 5'-RACE method, one with molecular barcodes, was used to make TCR beta libraries. One entry per CDR3 protein, called by TCRdb with MiXCR from the 5' RACE reads. The data contain 350,000 to 400,000 distinct CDR3 sequences, roughly 20% of them singletons. J gave up 5 bases and V 6 bases, and 6 bases lay outside the gene matches. This CDR3 region has 13 residues. The germline CDR1 and CDR2 sequences are ENHRY and SYGVKD. Sequencing was carried out using blood, either unsorted or a sorted T cell fraction (not recorded which). The receptor's source is a male donor with ankylosing spondylitis or in good health (not recorded which). V usage is TRBV10-3 and J usage is TRBJ2-5; 7 bases map to TRBD1. The CDR3 region is CAISHRGGETQYF. In nucleotides, the CDR3 is TGTGCCATCAGCCACAGGGGTGGGGAGACCCAGTACTTC.